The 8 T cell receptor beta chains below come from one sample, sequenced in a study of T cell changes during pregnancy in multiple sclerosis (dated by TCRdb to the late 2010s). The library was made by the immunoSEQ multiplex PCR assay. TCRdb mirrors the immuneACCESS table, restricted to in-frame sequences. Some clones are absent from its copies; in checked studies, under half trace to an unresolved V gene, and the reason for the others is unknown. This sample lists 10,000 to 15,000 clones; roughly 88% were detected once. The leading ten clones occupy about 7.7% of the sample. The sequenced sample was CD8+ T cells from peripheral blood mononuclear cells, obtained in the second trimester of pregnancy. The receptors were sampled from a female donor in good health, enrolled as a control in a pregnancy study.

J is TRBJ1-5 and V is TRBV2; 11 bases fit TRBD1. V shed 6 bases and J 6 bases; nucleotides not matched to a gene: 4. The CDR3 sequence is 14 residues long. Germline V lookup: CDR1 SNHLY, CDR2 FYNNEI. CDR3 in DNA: TGTGCCAGCAGCTGGACAGGGGGCGGTCAGCCCCAGCATTTT. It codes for CASSWTGGGQPQHF.

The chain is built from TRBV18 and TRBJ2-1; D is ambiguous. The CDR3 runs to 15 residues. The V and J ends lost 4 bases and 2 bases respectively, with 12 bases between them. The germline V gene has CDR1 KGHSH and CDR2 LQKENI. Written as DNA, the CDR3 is TGTGCCAGCTCACTTGACTCTTCTACCTACAATGAGCAGTTCTTC. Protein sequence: CASSLDSSTYNEQFF.

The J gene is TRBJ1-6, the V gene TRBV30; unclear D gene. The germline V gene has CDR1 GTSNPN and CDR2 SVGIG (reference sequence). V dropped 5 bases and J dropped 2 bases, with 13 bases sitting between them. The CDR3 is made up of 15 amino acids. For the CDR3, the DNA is TGTGCCTGGCAACGACTGTTTACCTATAATTCACCCCTCCACTTT. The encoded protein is CAWQRLFTYNSPLHF.

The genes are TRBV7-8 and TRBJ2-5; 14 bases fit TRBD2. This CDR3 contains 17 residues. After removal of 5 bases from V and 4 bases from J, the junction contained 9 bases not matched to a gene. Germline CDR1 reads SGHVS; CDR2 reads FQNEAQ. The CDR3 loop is CASSLRLAGGVRETQYF. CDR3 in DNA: TGTGCCAGCAGCCTACGACTAGCGGGGGGGGTTAGAGAGACCCAGTACTTC.

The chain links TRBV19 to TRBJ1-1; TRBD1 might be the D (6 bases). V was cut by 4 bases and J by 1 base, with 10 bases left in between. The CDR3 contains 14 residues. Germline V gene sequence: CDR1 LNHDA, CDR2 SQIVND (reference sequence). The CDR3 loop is CASSRGGPNTEAFF. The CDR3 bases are TGTGCCAGTAGTAGGGGGGGCCCGAACACTGAAGCTTTCTTT.

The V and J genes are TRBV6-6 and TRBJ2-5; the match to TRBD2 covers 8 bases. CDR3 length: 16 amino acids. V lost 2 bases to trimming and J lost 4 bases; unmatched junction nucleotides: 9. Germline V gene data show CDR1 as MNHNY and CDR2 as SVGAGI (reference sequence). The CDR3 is CASSYETGTRRETQYF. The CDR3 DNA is TGTGCCAGCAGTTACGAGACCGGGACTAGGAGAGAGACCCAGTACTTC.

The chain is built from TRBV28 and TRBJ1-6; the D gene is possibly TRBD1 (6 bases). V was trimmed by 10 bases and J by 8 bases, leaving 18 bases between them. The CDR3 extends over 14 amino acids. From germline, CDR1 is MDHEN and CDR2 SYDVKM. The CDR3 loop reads CATSIGGGYSPLHF. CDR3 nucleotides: TGTGCCACCTCGATAGGGGGGGGGTATTCACCCCTCCACTTT.

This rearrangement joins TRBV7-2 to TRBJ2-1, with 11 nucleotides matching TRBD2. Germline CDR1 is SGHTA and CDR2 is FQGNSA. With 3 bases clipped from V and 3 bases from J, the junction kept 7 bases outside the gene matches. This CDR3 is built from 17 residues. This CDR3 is CASSFASGGLFYNEQFF. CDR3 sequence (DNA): TGTGCCAGCAGCTTTGCTAGCGGGGGGCTTTTCTACAATGAGCAGTTCTTC. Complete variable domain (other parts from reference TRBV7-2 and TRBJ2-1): GAGVSQSPSNKVTEKGKDVELRCDPISGHTALYWYRQSLGQGLEFLIYFQGNSAPDKSGLPSDRFSAERTGGSVSTLTIQRTQQEDSAVYLCASSFASGGLFYNEQFFGPGTRLTVL.